Listed below are T cell receptor beta chains from one sample, sequenced in a study of shared clonotypes between healthy human individuals. Assay: immunoSEQ multiplex PCR; the TCRdb copy retains only in-frame clones and omits some. The sample includes hundreds of thousands of clones, approximately 74% of them seen just once. Sample: memory CD4+ T cells sorted from blood. These receptor sequences come from a woman aged 30 to 39 in good health. Each CDR3 is given with its conserved first and last residue. Each record gives: D gene, J gene, clone size, V gene, CDR3 DNA, CDR3 protein. D genes are given only for firm matches. The size field is filled for only some rows; it gives once, few, many or a size class.

TRBD2 TRBJ2-1 NA TRBV25-1 TGTGCCAGCAGTGAATCTGGGACTAGTTTTTTCAATGAGCAGTTCTTC CASSESGTSFFNEQFF
NA TRBJ2-1 NA TRBV28 TGTGCCAGCAGTGTCATCGTTGAGCAGTTCTTC CASSVIVEQFF
NA TRBJ2-2 NA TRBV5-4 TGTGCCAGCGGGGGACTGACGAACACCGGGGAGCTGTTTTTT CASGGLTNTGELFF
TRBD2 TRBJ2-7 NA TRBV18 TGTGCCAGCTCACCAAGACTAGCCGGCGTGTACGAGCAGTACTTC CASSPRLAGVYEQYF
NA TRBJ2-5 NA TRBV11-3 TGTGCCAGCAGCTTAGGGGATAGCGGGACCCAGTACTTC CASSLGDSGTQYF
TRBD1 TRBJ2-5 NA TRBV4-2 TGTGCCAGCAGCCAAGGGACAGGGGGCTTGGAGACCCAGTACTTC CASSQGTGGLETQYF
NA TRBJ2-7 NA TRBV20-1 TGCAGTGCTAGAGAGTTTTACGAGCAGTACTTC CSAREFYEQYF
TRBD2 TRBJ2-5 NA TRBV28 TGTGCCAGCAGTCCCCTGAGGACTAGCGGTCGATTGCAGACCCAGTACTTC CASSPLRTSGRLQTQYF
NA TRBJ1-5 NA TRBV28 TGTGCCAGCAGTTTACCGGGATCCTTGGGGCCCCAGCATTTT CASSLPGSLGPQHF
TRBD1 TRBJ1-2 once TRBV28 TGTGCCAGCAGTCCGACCCTGGGACAGGGATTCTATGGCTACACCTTC CASSPTLGQGFYGYTF
NA TRBJ2-7 NA TRBV5-1 TGCGCCAGCAGCTTGGCAGGTATCGCCGAGCAGTACTTC CASSLAGIAEQYF
TRBD1 TRBJ1-1 few TRBV10-3 TGTGCCGTTTCCGGGACAGGGAGTATGGACACTGAAGCTTTCTTT CAVSGTGSMDTEAFF
NA TRBJ2-5 NA TRBV29-1 TGCAGCGTTGAAGGGGATCGGACCCAGTACTTC CSVEGDRTQYF
NA TRBJ2-1 NA TRBV28 TGTGCCAGCACTCTACGACTTGGCAATGAGCAGTTCTTC CASTLRLGNEQFF
NA TRBJ1-4 NA TRBV2 TGTGCCAGCGAAGAGACCCGGTATGGAAAACTGTTTTTT CASEETRYGKLFF
NA TRBJ1-5 NA TRBV4-2 TGTGCCAGCAGCGCCGGTTTGGGCTCAGATCAGCCCCAGCATTTT CASSAGLGSDQPQHF
NA TRBJ1-3 NA TRBV30 TGTGCCTCCGGACAGAGCCGAGACACCATATATTTT CASGQSRDTIYF
TRBD1 TRBJ1-2 NA TRBV10-2 TGCGCCAGTCGGGACAGGGGTAATGGCTACACCTTC CASRDRGNGYTF
TRBD1 TRBJ1-5 NA TRBV2 TGTGCCAGCAGACCAGGGACAGGGGAATACACGCCCCAGCATTTT CASRPGTGEYTPQHF
NA TRBJ1-4 NA TRBV21-1 TGTGCCAGCAGCAACGACAGGGTCCCTAATGAAAAACTGTTTTTT CASSNDRVPNEKLFF
NA TRBJ1-1 NA TRBV6-5 TGTGCCAGCAGCCTGAACAGGGTACTGAACACTGAAGCTTTCTTT CASSLNRVLNTEAFF
NA TRBJ2-7 NA TRBV6-6 TGTGCCATCAGAAAGGGGGACTACGAGCAGTACTTC CAIRKGDYEQYF
NA TRBJ2-1 NA TRBV11-3 TGTGCCAGCAGCTTAGATCCGGACTACAATGAGCAGTTCTTC CASSLDPDYNEQFF
NA TRBJ2-2 few TRBV10-1 TGCGCCAGCAAGGCAAACACCGGGGAGCTGTTTTTT CASKANTGELFF